The 24 T cell receptor beta chains given below trace back to one sample, sequenced in a study of T cell responses to AZD1222 COVID-19 vaccine. Only in-frame clones appear in the TCRdb table, and some are missing; sequencing was by immunoSEQ multiplex PCR. The sample carries 110,000 or so clones, roughly 90% recorded once. Sequencing was performed on peripheral blood, taken on day 0 of AZD1222 vaccination. These receptors were obtained from an adult in good health.

V gene TRBV5-4 combines with J gene TRBJ1-4; D may be TRBD1 (6 bases). The CDR3 extends over 14 amino acids. V lost 4 bases and J 8 bases, leaving 15 bases between the germline ends. Germline V CDR1 and CDR2: SGHNT, YYREEE (reference sequence). CDR3: CASSLTSTGEKLFF. The CDR3 DNA reads as TGTGCCAGCAGCCTAACTTCTACAGGGGAAAAACTGTTTTTT.

This chain connects TRBV9 to TRBJ1-2; 9 nucleotides match TRBD1. V gave up 3 bases and J gave up 2 bases; unmatched junction bases: 17. Germline loops: CDR1 SGDLS, CDR2 YYNGEE. The CDR3 sequence is 19 residues long. The chain's CDR3 is CASSGEGYWTGEENYGYTF. The CDR3 nucleotides read TGTGCCAGCAGCGGCGAGGGGTATTGGACAGGGGAAGAGAACTATGGCTACACCTTC.

The rearrangement uses TRBV15 and TRBJ2-5; D gene unclear. The CDR3 extends over 13 amino acids. V was pared by 1 base and J by 5 bases, with 8 bases between. Germline V CDR1 and CDR2: LNHNV, YYDKDF (reference sequence). The CDR3 here is CATSRATAETQYF. The CDR3 coding sequence is TGTGCCACCAGCAGAGCTACAGCTGAGACCCAGTACTTC.

This chain joins TRBV27 and TRBJ1-2; D unresolved. Between the trimmed V and J ends, which lost 0 bases and 6 bases, there was a span of 8 bases. This CDR3 is 13 amino acids long. Germline assignment: CDR1 MNHEY and CDR2 SMNVEV (reference sequence). CDR3 in amino acids: CASSLSRLDGYTF. In nucleotides, the CDR3 is TGTGCCAGCAGTTTATCTAGGCTGGATGGCTACACCTTC.

This chain links TRBV12-3 or TRBV12-4 with TRBJ1-1; unclear D gene. This CDR3 spans 12 amino acids. Trimming left V 8 bases short and J 5 bases short, with 12 bases between. CDR3 region: CASSRAGTEAFF. CDR3 sequence (DNA): TGTGCCAGCTCAAGGGCCGGGACTGAAGCTTTCTTT.

This rearrangement joins TRBV19 to TRBJ1-1; maybe TRBD1 (5 bases). V lost 2 bases, J lost 0 bases, and 10 bases lay in between. Germline V CDR1 and CDR2: LNHDA, SQIVND (reference sequence). This CDR3 contains 15 residues. CDR3 coding DNA: TGTGCCAGTAGTATAAGACAGATCATGAACACTGAAGCTTTCTTT. Protein product: CASSIRQIMNTEAFF.

The rearrangement joins TRBV27 to TRBJ1-1; D might be TRBD1 (6 bases). The germline V and J ends were trimmed by 6 bases and 3 bases, with 17 bases remaining between them. The CDR3 totals 15 residues. CDR1 is MNHEY, CDR2 SMNVEV, per germline (reference sequence). The CDR3, as DNA: TGTGCCAGCAGAAAAAGGGGGGGGAGTGACACTGAAGCTTTCTTT. This encodes CASRKRGGSDTEAFF.

The rearrangement links TRBV18 to TRBJ2-3; 9 bases are shared with TRBD1. The CDR3 length is 16 residues. The J segment lost 0 bases and the V segment lost 0 bases, leaving 1 base of the junction unmatched. The germline gives CDR1 KGHSH, CDR2 LQKENI. CDR3 residues: CASSPPTGGSTDTQYF. The CDR3 DNA reads as TGTGCCAGCTCACCACCGACAGGGGGGAGCACAGATACGCAGTATTTT.

The rearrangement links TRBV9 to TRBJ1-1; no reliable D call. CDR3 length: 13 amino acids. CDR1 is SGDLS, CDR2 YYNGEE, per germline. Trimming left V 2 bases short and J 1 base short, with 6 bases between. The CDR3 sequence: CASSVEANTEAFF. CDR3 in DNA: TGTGCCAGCAGCGTGGAAGCGAACACTGAAGCTTTCTTT. Combining the CDR3 with reference TRBV9 and TRBJ1-1 gives the whole variable domain DSGVTQTPKHLITATGQRVTLRCSPRSGDLSVYWYQQSLDQGLQFLIQYYNGEERAKGNILERFSAQQFPDLHSELNLSSLELGDSALYFCASSVEANTEAFFGQGTRLTVV.

The chain is built from TRBV30 and TRBJ1-2; 8 bases map to TRBD1. The CDR3 sequence is 16 residues long. Germline CDR1 GTSNPN, CDR2 SVGIG (reference sequence). Trimming removed 3 bases from V and 1 base from J; junction bases left unmatched: 10. The CDR3 reads CAWSGGTGTINYGYTF. The CDR3 nucleotides are TGTGCCTGGAGCGGTGGGACAGGCACCATTAACTATGGCTACACCTTC.

The chain couples TRBV27 to TRBJ2-7; perhaps TRBD1 as D (6 bases). V lost 10 bases and J 2 bases, leaving 21 bases between the germline ends. The CDR3 runs 15 residues. Per the germline V gene, CDR1 is MNHEY and CDR2 is SMNVEV (reference sequence). DNA for the CDR3: TGTGCCACCGACAAACTCAGGGACACCCCCTACGAGCAGTACTTC. Residues: CATDKLRDTPYEQYF.

J is TRBJ2-7 and V is TRBV19; 8 positions match TRBD1. CDR3 size: 15 residues. The germline CDR1 and CDR2 sequences are LNHDA and SQIVND (reference sequence). Trimming at V came to 4 bases and at J to 2 bases, leaving 7 bases not matched to a gene. CDR3 sequence (DNA): TGTGCCAGTAGTAGCCTCGGGACAGGTACCTACGAGCAGTACTTC. Its protein is CASSSLGTGTYEQYF.

The chain carries TRBV7-8 and TRBJ2-7; TRBD1 matches at 9 bases. Germline assignment: CDR1 SGHVS and CDR2 FQNEAQ. With V trimmed by 4 bases and J by 1 base, 5 bases remained unmatched. The CDR3 runs 15 residues. Here the CDR3 DNA reads TGTGCCAGCAGCTCCCGGACAGGGGTATCCTACGAGCAGTACTTC. Translated: CASSSRTGVSYEQYF.

This clone was observed once. The chain links TRBV5-6 to TRBJ2-7; 8 bases line up with TRBD2. Germline V gene data show CDR1 as SGHDT and CDR2 as YYEEEE. This CDR3 region has 15 residues. V trimming: 0 bases; J trimming: 2 bases; junction bases outside the gene matches: 4. In DNA form, the CDR3 reads TGTGCCAGCAGCTTGGCCGGCGGGGGGACCTACGAGCAGTACTTC. It yields the protein CASSLAGGGTYEQYF.

The chain joins TRBV11-2 to TRBJ1-1; 7 positions match TRBD1. Losses at the gene ends were 2 bases for V and 0 bases for J; bases not matched to a gene: 9. CDR3 length: 17 amino acids. Germline CDR1 and CDR2: SGHAT and FQNNGV. The CDR3 protein is CASSLMWDSQMNTEAFF. CDR3 nucleotides: TGTGCCAGCAGCTTAATGTGGGACAGCCAAATGAACACTGAAGCTTTCTTT. Variable domain in full (rest from reference TRBV11-2 and TRBJ1-1): EAGVAQSPRYKIIEKRQSVAFWCNPISGHATLYWYQQILGQGPKLLIQFQNNGVVDDSQLPKDRFSAERLKGVDSTLKIQPAKLEDSAVYLCASSLMWDSQMNTEAFFGQGTRLTVV.

The rearrangement links TRBV5-4 to TRBJ2-7, with D tentatively TRBD1 (5 bases). The CDR3 totals 15 residues. V shed 4 bases and J shed 3 bases, with 17 bases lying between them. In germline, CDR1 is SGHNT, CDR2 YYREEE (reference sequence). The CDR3 DNA follows: TGTGCCAGCAGCCCGGTGGTAGGGCAGGGCTACGAGCAGTACTTC. Its protein product is CASSPVVGQGYEQYF.

This CDR3 is CASSWAGDATDTQYF. DNA of the CDR3: TGTGCCAGCAGTTGGGCAGGGGATGCAACAGATACGCAGTATTTT. The gene calls are TRBV6-2 or TRBV6-3 and TRBJ2-3; a possible D gene is TRBD1 (6 bases). The V gene's germline CDR1 is MNHEY and CDR2 SVGEGT. CDR3 size: 15 residues. Trimming pared 4 bases from V and 3 bases from J, leaving 14 bases between.

Regarding this clone: Mismatch with germline at one junction end may stem from a read error. The sample has other DNA sequences that encode this CDR3 too. J is TRBJ1-5 and V is TRBV3-1 (or the pseudogene TRBV3-2); D remains unclear. Germline values: CDR1 LGHDT, CDR2 YNNKEL (reference sequence). CDR3 size: 16 residues. The CDR3 nucleotides are TGCGCCAGCAGCCAAGATCATCGAGGGCGGGGTCAGCCCCAGCATTTT. Its protein is CASSQDHRGRGQPQHF.

This clone has a single count. This rearrangement joins TRBV3-1 (or the pseudogene TRBV3-2) to TRBJ1-2; D is ambiguous. V was shortened by 4 bases and J by 1 base, with 13 bases between the two germline ends. CDR1 is LGHDT, CDR2 YNNKEL, per germline (reference sequence). The CDR3 has 15 amino acids. The CDR3 sequence is CASSPQVALNYGYTF. In nucleotides, the CDR3 is TGTGCCAGCAGCCCGCAGGTAGCCCTTAACTATGGCTACACCTTC.

V is TRBV19 and J is TRBJ1-2, with D possibly TRBD1 on 5 matching bases. The V end lost 7 bases, the J end lost 6 bases, and 21 bases lay between the germline ends. CDR3 length: 15 residues. Germline assignment: CDR1 LNHDA and CDR2 SQIVND (reference sequence). The CDR3 sequence is CASILREQDSHGYTF. CDR3 coding DNA: TGTGCCAGTATCCTTAGGGAACAGGATTCCCATGGCTACACCTTC.

The chain is built from TRBV19 and TRBJ2-3; D possibly corresponds to TRBD1 (5 bases). Between the trimmed V and J ends, which lost 0 bases and 6 bases, there was a span of 10 bases. The germline V gene encodes CDR1 LNHDA and CDR2 SQIVND (reference sequence). The length of the CDR3 is 14 residues. CDR3 in DNA: TGTGCCAGTAGTATAGAGGGGCTTGGGGATACGCAGTATTTT. It yields the protein CASSIEGLGDTQYF.

This chain links TRBV19 with TRBJ2-7; D ambiguous. This CDR3 has 14 residues. CDR1 LNHDA and CDR2 SQIVND come from the germline V gene (reference sequence). The V gene lost 6 bases and the J gene lost 4 bases, with 16 bases spanning the gap. CDR3 loop: CASRAVGSKYEQYF. The CDR3 coding sequence is TGTGCCAGTAGGGCAGTCGGATCCAAATACGAGCAGTACTTC.

The gene calls are TRBV20-1 and TRBJ1-2, with unresolved D. Germline V gives CDR1 DFQATT, CDR2 SNEGSKA (reference sequence). V gave up 2 bases and J gave up 8 bases, with 6 bases separating them. CDR3 size: 10 residues. CDR3 nucleotides: TGCAGTGCTAGAAGTAACGGCTACACCTTC. This gives the protein CSARSNGYTF.

This chain connects TRBV9 to TRBJ1-1; no firm D call. V was shortened by 0 bases and J by 1 base, with 19 bases between the two germline ends. This CDR3 region has 18 residues. Germline CDR1 reads SGDLS; CDR2 reads YYNGEE. CDR3 sequence (DNA): TGTGCCAGCAGCGTAGCCCACCAAGGGATCTCTTGGAACACTGAAGCTTTCTTT. This translates into CASSVAHQGISWNTEAFF.